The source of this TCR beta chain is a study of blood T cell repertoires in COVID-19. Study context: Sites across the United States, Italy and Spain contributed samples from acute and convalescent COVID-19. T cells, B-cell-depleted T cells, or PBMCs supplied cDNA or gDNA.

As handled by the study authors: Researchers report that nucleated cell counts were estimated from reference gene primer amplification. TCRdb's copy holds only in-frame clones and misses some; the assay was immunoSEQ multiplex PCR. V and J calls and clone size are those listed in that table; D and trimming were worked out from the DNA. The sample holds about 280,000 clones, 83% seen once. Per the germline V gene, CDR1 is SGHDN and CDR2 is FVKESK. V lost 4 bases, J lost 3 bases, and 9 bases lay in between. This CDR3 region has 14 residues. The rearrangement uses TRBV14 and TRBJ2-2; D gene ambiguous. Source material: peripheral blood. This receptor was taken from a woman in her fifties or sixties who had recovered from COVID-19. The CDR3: CASSRGWDTGELFF. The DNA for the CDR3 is TGTGCCAGCAGCCGAGGTTGGGACACCGGGGAGCTGTTTTTT.